Below, 9 T cell receptor beta chains from the same sample are listed, as sequenced in a study of human versus mouse CDR3 diversity and MHC coevolution. TCRdb's copy holds only in-frame clones and misses some; the assay was immunoSEQ multiplex PCR. The sample holds tens of thousands of clones; around 93% are singletons and the top ten take 1.3% to 1.5%. Material: naive CD4+ T cells from blood. The subset was: CD45RO-negative CD62L-positive naive CD4 T cells. These receptors were collected from a person aged 30 to 69 in good health.

The chain is built from TRBV6-5 and TRBJ1-1; 7 bases match TRBD1. This CDR3 has 13 residues. CDR1 and CDR2 (germline): MNHEY, SVGAGI. J was trimmed by 4 bases and V by 4 bases; bases with no gene match: 3. In DNA form, the CDR3 reads TGTGCCAGCAGTTCCCGGGACAGCACTGAAGCTTTCTTT. It translates to CASSSRDSTEAFF.

The rearrangement links TRBV7-2 to TRBJ2-3, with a tentative D call TRBD1 (5 bases). This CDR3 has 13 residues. Germline CDR1 is SGHTA and CDR2 is FQGNSA. Trimming pared 0 bases from V and 7 bases from J, leaving 8 bases between. The CDR3 region is CASSLAQGYTQYF. The CDR3 region has the DNA TGTGCCAGCAGCTTAGCGCAGGGTTATACGCAGTATTTT.

The V gene is TRBV5-1, the J gene TRBJ2-7; D perhaps matches TRBD1 (6 bases). The V gene lost 4 bases and the J gene lost 3 bases, with 17 bases spanning the gap. The CDR3 is 15 amino acids. CDR1 SGHRS and CDR2 YFSETQ come from the germline V gene. Written as DNA, the CDR3 is TGCGCCAGCAGCCCCGGAGTAGGGGGAAACTACGAGCAGTACTTC. This gives the protein CASSPGVGGNYEQYF.

The gene calls are TRBV5-1 and TRBJ2-3, with 12 positions matching TRBD2. Germline values: CDR1 SGHRS, CDR2 YFSETQ. The CDR3 contains 20 residues. Unmatched junction bases numbered 13, after V lost 0 bases and J lost 2 bases. Written as DNA, the CDR3 is TGCGCCAGCAGCTTGGCCGGCCGGCTAGCGGGAGGGCTCCCCACAGATACGCAGTATTTT. As protein: CASSLAGRLAGGLPTDTQYF.

The gene calls are TRBV7-2 and TRBJ2-4, with 9 bases lining up with TRBD2. Germline CDR1 SGHTA, CDR2 FQGNSA. V lost 11 bases to trimming and J lost 2 bases; unmatched junction nucleotides: 4. CDR3 length: 13 amino acids. Here the CDR3 reads CALAGLSKNIQYF. The CDR3 nucleotides read TGTGCCCTAGCGGGGTTATCCAAAAACATTCAGTACTTC.

The genes are TRBV7-2 and TRBJ2-7; 10 bases map to TRBD2. The CDR3 spans 15 residues. Unmatched junction bases numbered 5, after V lost 5 bases and J lost 1 base. Germline V gene data show CDR1 as SGHTA and CDR2 as FQGNSA. As DNA, the CDR3 is TGTGCCAGCAGCGCATTAGCGGGGGGATCCTACGAGCAGTACTTC. It translates to CASSALAGGSYEQYF.

The V and J genes are TRBV7-8 and TRBJ1-1; tentatively, D is TRBD1 (5 bases). The ends were cut back, 5 bases at V and 9 bases at J, with 16 bases in the middle. Germline CDR1 SGHVS, CDR2 FQNEAQ. The CDR3 is 13 residues long. The CDR3 region is CASSPALQGKAFF. The CDR3 DNA reads TGTGCCAGCAGCCCAGCCTTGCAGGGTAAAGCTTTCTTT.

The DNA of the CDR3 is TGTGCCAGCAGTTTCCCGGGACAGGGGAGGACCGGGGAGCTGTTTTTT. It yields the protein CASSFPGQGRTGELFF. This chain connects TRBV28 to TRBJ2-2, with 10 positions matching TRBD1. V lost 3 bases, J lost 5 bases, and 6 bases stayed unmatched. Germline CDR1 MDHEN, CDR2 SYDVKM. The CDR3 spans 16 residues.

CDR3 region: CASSRRRSSYNEQFF. For the CDR3, the DNA is TGTGCCAGCAGCCGAAGGCGGAGCTCCTACAATGAGCAGTTCTTC. V gene TRBV7-3 combines with J gene TRBJ2-1; D is unclear. This CDR3 is built from 15 residues. Germline CDR1 and CDR2: SGHTA and FQGTGA. V was trimmed by 5 bases and J by 0 bases, leaving 11 bases between them.